The source of this T cell receptor (beta chain) is a study of shared clonotypes between healthy human individuals. Study at large: Each donor's CD8 memory used one plate, CD8 naive two, each CD4 subset three. General study results and limits: For naive CD4 cells, around 5% of clonotypes were shared across a few donors. The study found lower generation probabilities in non-shared clonotypes than in those shared by all four donors.

Germline CDR1 MNHNS, CDR2 SASEGT. V trimming: 8 bases; J trimming: 14 bases; junction bases outside the gene matches: 5. This CDR3 contains 10 residues. Details on this clone: The antigen remains unidentified.

In the study's own analysis: Junction-only immunoSEQ sequences carried no quality scores, so filtering differed. Libraries were prepared by immunoSEQ multiplex PCR; TCRdb keeps only in-frame clonotypes and omits some of them. V and J calls and clone size are copied from that table; D and trimming were computed from the DNA. The repertoire holds around 2,100,000 clones, with approximately 95% as singletons. Terminally differentiated effector memory CD45RA+ cells were excluded from the naive CD8 cells, which were CD45RO-negative and positively selected for CCR7. This chain connects TRBV6-1 to TRBJ2-1; 8 positions agree with TRBD2. Sequences were obtained from naive CD8+ T cells sorted from blood. The source of this sequence is a man aged 18 to 29 in good health. The CDR3 loop is CASVGTSEFF. The CDR3 region has the DNA TGTGCCAGCGTCGGGACTAGTGAGTTCTTC.